This TCR beta chain was recorded in a study of untreated major depressive disorder. Findings of the study overall: Generalizability is limited by the comparatively small study sample.

Germline trimming cut 6 bases from V and 7 bases from J; bases unmatched to any gene: 5. The CDR3 runs 13 residues. Germline lookup yields CDR1 MDHEN and CDR2 SYDVKM. To note about this clone: Its antigen remains unknown.

Generated by immunoSEQ multiplex PCR, the TCRdb table keeps only in-frame clones and is missing some. The table lists 20,000 to 25,000 clones, 89% of them singletons. Sequencing was done on a sample of CD4+ T cells from PBMCs. The TCR was taken from a woman aged 35 to 49 in good health. The chain links TRBV28 to TRBJ1-4; TRBD1 aligns across 7 bases. CDR3 bases: TGTGCCAGCAGGCCTGGGACAGCTGAAAAACTGTTTTTT. Protein sequence: CASRPGTAEKLFF.